The following is a TCR beta chain sequence with its context. The antigen remains undetermined. The sample belongs to a study of cytomegalovirus exposure and HLA in healthy donors. Study-wide results and caveats: It was shown in a later analysis that HLA-associated TCR beta chains were more clonally expanded than other, equally common chains.

Primers: 60 Vbeta forward and 13 Jbeta reverse. This table comes from immunoSEQ multiplex PCR, and its TCRdb copy is limited to in-frame clones, with some not included. The sample lists about 140,000 clones, 60% to 85% seen once, with about 2.8% in the top ten. The sequenced sample consisted of PBMCs. The origin of this receptor is a male donor in good health and CMV-seronegative.

The CDR3 bases are TGCAGCGTTCAGGGGGCTGGAAACACCATATATTTT. Its translation is CSVQGAGNTIYF. V and J are TRBV29-1 and TRBJ1-3; 7 bases match TRBD1. Germline CDR1 and CDR2: SQVTM and ANQGSEA. V dropped 5 bases and J dropped 2; count of bases not matched to a gene: 0. CDR3 length: 12 amino acids. The whole variable domain, filled in from reference TRBV29-1 and TRBJ1-3, reads SAVISQKPSRDICQRGTSLTIQCQVDSQVTMMFWYRQQPGQSLTLIATANQGSEATYESGFVIDKFPISRPNLTFSTLTVSNMSPEDSSIYLCSVQGAGNTIYFGEGSWLTVV.